This TCR beta chain emerged from a study of T cells in Graves' hyperthyroidism and ophthalmopathy. Authors of the study amplified TCR beta CDR3 regions from RNA transcripts. Initially, a first-round RT-PCR of the TCR CDR3 employed the HTBI primer set. TCRdb itself ran the multiplex PCR reads through MiXCR, one entry per CDR3 protein. This table holds about 270,000 distinct CDR3 sequences, around 20% found once. This receptor was obtained from a young man with Graves' ophthalmopathy. The specimen was blood.

The CDR3 region is CASSFYQGSDYTF. The CDR3, as DNA: TGTGCCAGCAGTTTTTACCAGGGAAGCGACTACACCTTC. This sequence joins TRBV6-5 and TRBJ1-2, with a possible D match to TRBD1 (5 bases). The CDR3 is 13 amino acids. Trimming removed 4 bases at V and 10 bases at J, with 16 bases between. Per the germline V gene, CDR1 is MNHEY and CDR2 is SVGAGI.